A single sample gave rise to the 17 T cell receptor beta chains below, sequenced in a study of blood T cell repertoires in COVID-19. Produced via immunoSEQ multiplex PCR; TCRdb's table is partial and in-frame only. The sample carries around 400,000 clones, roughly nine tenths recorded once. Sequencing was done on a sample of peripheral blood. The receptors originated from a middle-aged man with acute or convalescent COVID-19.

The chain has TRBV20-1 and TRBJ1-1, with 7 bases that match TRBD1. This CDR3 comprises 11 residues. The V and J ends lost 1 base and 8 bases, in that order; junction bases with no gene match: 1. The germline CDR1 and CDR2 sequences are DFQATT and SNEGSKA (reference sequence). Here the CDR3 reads CSARGGQEAFF. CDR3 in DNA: TGCAGTGCTAGAGGGGGACAGGAAGCTTTCTTT.

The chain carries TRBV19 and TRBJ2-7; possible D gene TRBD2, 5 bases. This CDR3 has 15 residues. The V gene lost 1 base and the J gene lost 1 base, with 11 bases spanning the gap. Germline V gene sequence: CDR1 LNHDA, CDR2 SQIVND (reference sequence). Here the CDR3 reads CASSIVRGLSYEQYF. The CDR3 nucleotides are TGTGCCAGTAGTATAGTTAGAGGGTTGTCCTACGAGCAGTACTTC.

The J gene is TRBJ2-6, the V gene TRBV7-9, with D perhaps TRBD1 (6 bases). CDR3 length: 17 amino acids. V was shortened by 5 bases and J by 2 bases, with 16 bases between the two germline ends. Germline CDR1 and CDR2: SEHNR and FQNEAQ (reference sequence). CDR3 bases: TGTGCCAGCAGCCAACAACAGGGTAGCCCTGGGGCCAACGTCCTGACTTTC. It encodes CASSQQQGSPGANVLTF.

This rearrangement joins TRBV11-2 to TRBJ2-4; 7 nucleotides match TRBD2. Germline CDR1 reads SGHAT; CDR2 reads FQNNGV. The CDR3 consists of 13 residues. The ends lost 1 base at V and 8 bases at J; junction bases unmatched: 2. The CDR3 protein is CASSLGGGDIQYF. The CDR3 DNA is TGTGCCAGCAGCTTAGGTGGGGGGGACATTCAGTACTTC.

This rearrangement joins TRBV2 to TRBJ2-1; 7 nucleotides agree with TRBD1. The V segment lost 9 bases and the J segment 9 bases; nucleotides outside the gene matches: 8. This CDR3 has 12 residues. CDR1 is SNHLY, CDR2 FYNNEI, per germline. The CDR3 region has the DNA TGTGCCAGTGACAGGGACGGGACTGAGCAGTTCTTC. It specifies CASDRDGTEQFF.

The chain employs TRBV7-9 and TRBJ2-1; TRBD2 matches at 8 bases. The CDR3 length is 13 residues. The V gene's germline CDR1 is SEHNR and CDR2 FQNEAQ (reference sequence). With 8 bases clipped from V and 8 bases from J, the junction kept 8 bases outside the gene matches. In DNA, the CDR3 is TGTGCCAGCGGCCCGGGACTAGGCCATGAGCAGTTCTTC. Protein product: CASGPGLGHEQFF.

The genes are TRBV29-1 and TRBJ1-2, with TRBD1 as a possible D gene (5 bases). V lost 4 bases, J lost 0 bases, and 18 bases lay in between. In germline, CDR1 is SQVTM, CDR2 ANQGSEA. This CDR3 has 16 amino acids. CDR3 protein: CSVGGEQAASNYGYTF. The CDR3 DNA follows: TGCAGCGTTGGGGGCGAACAGGCAGCTTCTAACTATGGCTACACCTTC. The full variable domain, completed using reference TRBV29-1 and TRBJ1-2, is SAVISQKPSRDICQRGTSLTIQCQVDSQVTMMFWYRQQPGQSLTLIATANQGSEATYESGFVIDKFPISRPNLTFSTLTVSNMSPEDSSIYLCSVGGEQAASNYGYTFGSGTRLTVV.

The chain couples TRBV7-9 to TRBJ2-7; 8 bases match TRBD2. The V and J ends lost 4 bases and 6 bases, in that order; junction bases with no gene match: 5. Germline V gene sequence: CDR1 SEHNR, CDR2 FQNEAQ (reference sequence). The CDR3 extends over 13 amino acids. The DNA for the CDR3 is TGTGCCAGCAGCTGGACTAGCTCCGGCGAGCAGTACTTC. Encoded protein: CASSWTSSGEQYF.

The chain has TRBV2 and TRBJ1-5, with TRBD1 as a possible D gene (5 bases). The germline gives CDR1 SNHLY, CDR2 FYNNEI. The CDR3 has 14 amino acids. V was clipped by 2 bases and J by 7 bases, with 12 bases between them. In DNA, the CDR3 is TGTGCCAGCAGTGAAACTTGGGGCAGCCAGCCCCAGCATTTT. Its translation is CASSETWGSQPQHF.

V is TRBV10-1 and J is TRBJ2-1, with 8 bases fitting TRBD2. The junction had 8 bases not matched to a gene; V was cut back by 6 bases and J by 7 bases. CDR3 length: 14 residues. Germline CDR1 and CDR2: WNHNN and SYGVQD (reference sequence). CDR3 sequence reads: CASSAGTRGNEQFF. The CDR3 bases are TGCGCCAGCAGCGCCGGGACTAGGGGTAATGAGCAGTTCTTC.

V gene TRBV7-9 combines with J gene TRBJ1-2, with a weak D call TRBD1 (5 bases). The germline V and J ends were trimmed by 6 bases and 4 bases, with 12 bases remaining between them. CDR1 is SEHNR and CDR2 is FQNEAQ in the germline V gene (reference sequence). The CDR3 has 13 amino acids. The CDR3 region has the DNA TGTGCCAGCAGAGCGGGGGACCTCTATGGCTACACCTTC. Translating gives CASRAGDLYGYTF. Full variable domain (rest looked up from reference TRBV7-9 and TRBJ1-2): DTGVSQNPRHKITKRGQNVTFRCDPISEHNRLYWYRQTLGQGPEFLTYFQNEAQLEKSRLLSDRFSAERPKGSFSTLEIQRTEQGDSAMYLCASRAGDLYGYTFGSGTRLTVV.

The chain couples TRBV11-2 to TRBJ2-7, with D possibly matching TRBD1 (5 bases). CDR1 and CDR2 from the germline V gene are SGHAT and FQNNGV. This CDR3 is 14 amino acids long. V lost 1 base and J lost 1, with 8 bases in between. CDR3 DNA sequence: TGTGCCAGCAGCTTAGCCAGGGTATCCTACGAGCAGTACTTC. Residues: CASSLARVSYEQYF. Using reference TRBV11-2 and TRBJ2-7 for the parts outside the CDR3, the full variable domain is EAGVAQSPRYKIIEKRQSVAFWCNPISGHATLYWYQQILGQGPKLLIQFQNNGVVDDSQLPKDRFSAERLKGVDSTLKIQPAKLEDSAVYLCASSLARVSYEQYFGPGTRLTVT.

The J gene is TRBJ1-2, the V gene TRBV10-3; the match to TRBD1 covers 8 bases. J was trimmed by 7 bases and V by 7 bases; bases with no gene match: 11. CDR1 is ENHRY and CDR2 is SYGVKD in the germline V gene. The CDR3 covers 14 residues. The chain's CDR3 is CAIKLDRETAGYTF. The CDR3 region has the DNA TGTGCCATCAAGCTGGACAGGGAGACGGCTGGCTACACCTTC.

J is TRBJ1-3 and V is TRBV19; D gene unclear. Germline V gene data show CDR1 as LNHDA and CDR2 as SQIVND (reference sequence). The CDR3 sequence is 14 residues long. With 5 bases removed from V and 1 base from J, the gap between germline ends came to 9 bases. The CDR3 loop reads CASSLRASGNTIYF. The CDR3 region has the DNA TGTGCCAGTAGTCTCAGAGCGTCTGGAAACACCATATATTTT.

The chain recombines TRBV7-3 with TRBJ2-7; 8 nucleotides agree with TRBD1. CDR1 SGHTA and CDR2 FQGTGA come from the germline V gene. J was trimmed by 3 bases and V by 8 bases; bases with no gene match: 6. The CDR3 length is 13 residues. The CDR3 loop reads CASARDRYYEQYF. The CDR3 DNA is TGTGCCAGCGCTAGGGACAGGTACTACGAGCAGTACTTC. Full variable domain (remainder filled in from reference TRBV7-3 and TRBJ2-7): GAGVSQTPSNKVTEKGKYVELRCDPISGHTALYWYRQSLGQGPEFLIYFQGTGAADDSGLPNDRFFAVRPEGSVSTLKIQRTERGDSAVYLCASARDRYYEQYFGPGTRLTVT.

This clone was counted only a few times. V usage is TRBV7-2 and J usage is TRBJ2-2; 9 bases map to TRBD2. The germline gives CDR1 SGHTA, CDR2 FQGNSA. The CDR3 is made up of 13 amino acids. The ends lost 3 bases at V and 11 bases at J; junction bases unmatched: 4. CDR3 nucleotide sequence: TGTGCCAGCAGCTTTAGCGGGGGTAATGAGCTGTTTTTT. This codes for CASSFSGGNELFF.

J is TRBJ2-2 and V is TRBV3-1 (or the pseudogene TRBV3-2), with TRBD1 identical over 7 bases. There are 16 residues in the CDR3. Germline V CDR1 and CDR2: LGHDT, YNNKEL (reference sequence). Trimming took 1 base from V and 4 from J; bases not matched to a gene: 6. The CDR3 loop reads CASSQAWDSFTGELFF. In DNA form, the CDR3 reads TGTGCCAGCAGCCAAGCCTGGGACAGCTTCACCGGGGAGCTGTTTTTT.